The TCR beta chain described here comes from a study of cytomegalovirus exposure and HLA in healthy donors. Broader study findings: Reports showed the classifier diagnosing cytomegalovirus status with high specificity and sensitivity.

Every donor was a healthy person donating bone marrow. CDR3 size: 14 residues. After removal of 5 bases from V and 5 bases from J, the junction contained 3 bases not matched to a gene. Germline V gives CDR1 LGHNT, CDR2 FRNRAP. On this clone itself: The target antigen is unknown.

The PCR made use of 60 Vbeta and 13 Jbeta primers. The assay was immunoSEQ multiplex PCR, and TCRdb's table has in-frame clones only and misses some. The data contain over 50,000 clones, 65% to 80% of them singletons. The material sequenced was PBMCs. V is TRBV12-5 and J is TRBJ2-1; the match to TRBD1 covers 10 bases. The receptor's source is a man aged 40-55 years in good health and CMV-seropositive. CDR3 sequence reads: CASGPGQGNNEQFF. CDR3 coding DNA: TGTGCTAGTGGTCCGGGACAGGGGAACAATGAGCAGTTCTTC. The full variable domain, completed using reference TRBV12-5 and TRBJ2-1, is DARVTQTPRHKVTEMGQEVTMRCQPILGHNTVFWYRQTMMQGLELLAYFRNRAPLDDSGMPKDRFSAEMPDATLATLKIQPSEPRDSAVYFCASGPGQGNNEQFFGPGTRLTVL.